These 7 T cell receptor beta chains were all obtained from the same sample, sequenced in a study of cytomegalovirus exposure and HLA in healthy donors. The PCR had 60 Vbeta and 13 Jbeta primers. Sequenced by immunoSEQ multiplex PCR; TCRdb stores in-frame clones only, minus some. The sample includes approximately 100,000 clones, 70% to 80% of them seen just once. The sequencing input was PBMCs. The receptors come from a woman under 30 in good health and CMV-seropositive.

The J gene is TRBJ2-7, the V gene TRBV7-9; a possible D gene is TRBD1 (6 bases). Germline CDR1 reads SEHNR; CDR2 reads FQNEAQ (reference sequence). V lost 5 bases and J 2 bases, leaving 19 bases between the germline ends. The CDR3 loop spans 16 amino acids. CDR3 nucleotides: TGTGCCAGCAGCCCTGTGCTGGGACACGCCGCCTACGAGCAGTACTTC. This codes for CASSPVLGHAAYEQYF.

This chain joins TRBV28 and TRBJ1-2; no clear D. Germline assignment: CDR1 MDHEN and CDR2 SYDVKM. V dropped 2 bases and J dropped 1 base, with 8 bases sitting between them. The CDR3 runs to 14 residues. CDR3 in amino acids: CASSLDVGNYGYTF. In DNA, the CDR3 is TGTGCCAGCAGTTTAGATGTCGGTAACTATGGCTACACCTTC.

The table lists this clone with a few counts. The chain joins TRBV7-8 to TRBJ2-7, with a tentative D call TRBD1 (5 bases). This CDR3 spans 13 amino acids. Germline CDR1 is SGHVS and CDR2 is FQNEAQ. V was shortened by 2 bases and J by 6 bases, with 11 bases between the two germline ends. CDR3 nucleotides: TGTGCCAGCAGCTTAAGCTCCCAGGGCGAGCAGTACTTC. Encoded protein: CASSLSSQGEQYF.

The chain links TRBV30 to TRBJ2-3; TRBD2 matches at 9 bases. CDR1 GTSNPN and CDR2 SVGIG come from the germline V gene (reference sequence). The V gene end was trimmed by 4 bases and the J gene end by 6 bases; junction bases not matched to a gene: 20. The CDR3 loop spans 18 amino acids. The CDR3 loop is CAWNPPGWREGTRDTQYF. CDR3 DNA: TGTGCCTGGAACCCCCCCGGCTGGCGGGAGGGGACCAGGGATACGCAGTATTTT.

The rearrangement uses TRBV28 and TRBJ2-1, with 9 bases matching TRBD1. From germline, CDR1 is MDHEN and CDR2 SYDVKM. J was trimmed by 4 bases and V by 4 bases; bases with no gene match: 5. The CDR3 runs 15 residues. CDR3 nucleotide sequence: TGTGCCAGCAGTTGGGGGACAGGGACTTACAATGAGCAGTTCTTC. This codes for CASSWGTGTYNEQFF.

This clone was counted a few times. V and J are TRBV6-1 and TRBJ2-7, with D possibly TRBD2 on 5 matching bases. From germline, CDR1 is MNHNS and CDR2 SASEGT. The length of the CDR3 is 13 residues. V was trimmed by 11 bases and J by 0 bases, leaving 14 bases between them. The CDR3 DNA sequence: TGTGCCGGCACCCGAGGGAGCTCCTACGAGCAGTACTTC. This sequence encodes CAGTRGSSYEQYF.

This clone has more than one count but fewer than ten. The chain recombines TRBV5-1 with TRBJ2-5; D is possibly TRBD1 (5 bases). The CDR3 spans 13 residues. Germline V gives CDR1 SGHRS, CDR2 YFSETQ. Deletions cut 4 bases from V and 4 bases from J, with 11 bases between. The CDR3 nucleotides are TGCGCCAGCAGCCCGGGCCAGGGAGAGACCCAGTACTTC. It yields the protein CASSPGQGETQYF.